The rows below give T cell receptor beta chains drawn from one sample of a study of human T cells and chemical hapten exposure. TCRdb called the RACE reads again in MiXCR, with one record for every CDR3 protein. The data hold around 330,000 distinct CDR3 sequences, with 5.5% observed a single time. The input for sequencing was whole blood, taken in connection with sensitization to the hapten diphenylcyclopropenone (DPC). These receptors were collected from a woman in her late teens or twenties with alopecia areata. Some clones in this sample may be carry-over from other donors' samples. The CDR3 runs from the conserved cysteine through the conserved F or W. D genes are given only for firm matches. Rows give clone size only sometimes, using once, few, many, or a class for an expanded clone.

>TRBJ2-1|TRBV7-2|many|NA
CASRLTGSSYNEQFF
TGTGCCAGCAGACTTACAGGTAGCTCCTACAATGAGCAGTTCTTC
>TRBJ2-1|TRBV4-2|many|NA
CASSQETYNEQFF
TGTGCCAGCAGCCAAGAGACATACAATGAGCAGTTCTTC
>TRBJ2-7|TRBV18|few|NA
CASSPTDPTYEQYF
TGTGCCAGCTCACCCACGGATCCGACTTACGAGCAGTACTTC
>TRBJ1-4|TRBV7-2|few|NA
CASSRGGTSEKLFF
TGTGCCAGCAGCCGAGGGGGGACTAGTGAAAAACTGTTTTTT
>TRBJ1-1|TRBV7-9|few|NA
CASSHPAGGRTEAFF
TGTGCCAGCAGCCACCCCGCGGGGGGGCGGACTGAAGCTTTCTTT
>TRBJ2-2|TRBV10-3|NA|TRBD2
CATTESGGSLTGELFF
TGTGCCACCACCGAAAGCGGGGGATCCCTCACCGGGGAGCTGTTTTTT
>TRBJ2-1|TRBV29-1|many|TRBD2
CTGGGPVNEQFF
TGCACCGGGGGGGGGCCGGTTAATGAGCAGTTCTTC
>TRBJ1-5|TRBV6-5|NA|NA
CASSYSRQSNQPQHF
TGTGCCAGCAGTTACTCCCGACAAAGCAATCAGCCCCAGCATTTT
>TRBJ1-2|TRBV20-1|many|TRBD1
CSAKGDRNYGYTF
TGCAGTGCTAAAGGGGACAGAAACTATGGCTACACCTTC
>TRBJ1-1|TRBV20-1|few|NA
CSARDLLTYEAFF
TGCAGTGCTAGAGATCTCTTGACCTATGAAGCTTTCTTT
>TRBJ1-1|TRBV6-5|many|NA
CASSYEAMNTEAFF
TGTGCCAGCAGTTACGAGGCCATGAACACTGAAGCTTTCTTT
>TRBJ2-2|TRBV5-1|many|NA
CASSLAGNTGELFF
TGCGCCAGCAGCTTGGCCGGGAACACCGGGGAGCTGTTTTTT
>TRBJ2-2|TRBV12-3/TRBV12-4|few|NA
CASSSDTLNTGELFF
TGTGCCAGCAGTTCGGACACACTGAACACCGGGGAGCTGTTTTTT
>TRBJ2-5|TRBV7-9|few|NA
CASSWGDQETQYF
TGTGCCAGCAGCTGGGGGGACCAAGAGACCCAGTACTTC
>TRBJ1-4|TRBV7-2|few|NA
CASSLLVAGNEKLFF
TGTGCCAGCAGCTTATTGGTAGCAGGAAATGAAAAACTGTTTTTT
>TRBJ1-4|TRBV7-9|NA|NA
CASSLARAFNEKLFF
TGTGCCAGCAGCTTAGCCCGGGCATTTAATGAAAAACTGTTTTTT
>TRBJ1-5|TRBV2|many|NA
CASSEDGRNQPQHF
TGTGCCAGCAGTGAGGACGGACGCAATCAGCCCCAGCATTTT
>TRBJ1-6|TRBV20-1|few|NA
CSGSSSYNSPLHF
TGCAGTGGTTCAAGCTCCTATAATTCACCCCTCCACTTT